These T cell receptor beta chains were read from a single sample in a study of patients and donors after allogeneic stem cell transplantation. MiXCR, applied by TCRdb to the RT-PCR reads, yields one record per CDR3 protein. In the table there are a few hundred thousand distinct CDR3 sequences, 13% to 15% of which are singletons. The material sequenced was blood, either unsorted or a sorted T cell fraction (not recorded which). These receptors came from a human donor who was either an allogeneic HSCT recipient or a stem cell or donor lymphocyte infusion donor (not recorded which). It is not recorded whose cells these are; they may come from a transplant donor. The CDR3 runs from the conserved cysteine through the conserved F or W. Fields, in order: J gene, clone size, V gene, CDR3 protein. A clone size is listed for some rows: how often the clone was seen (once, few, many), or a class if it is expanded.

TRBJ2-7 many TRBV20-1 CSARDWRDLDEQYF
TRBJ1-5 - TRBV7-6 CASSLGYREQPQHF
TRBJ1-2 - TRBV5-4 CASSLEGRQGGAGGYTF
TRBJ1-3 few TRBV5-1 CASRIMAGTGVSGNTIYF
TRBJ2-3 few TRBV2 CASNQRSTDTQYF
TRBJ1-1 - TRBV12-3/TRBV12-4 CASNPAANTEAFF
TRBJ1-1 many TRBV5-1 CASSVSPQGLNTEAFF
TRBJ2-7 many TRBV2 CASSGAGLAGFYEQYF
TRBJ2-1 few TRBV19 CASSAGTTYNEQFF
TRBJ2-2 few TRBV7-2 CASRRSSTSGNFGELFF
TRBJ2-2 - TRBV7-9 CASSTQGFTGELFF
TRBJ1-1 few TRBV20-1 CSATGTESFWNTEAFF
TRBJ2-2 many TRBV20-1 CSARVIGMENTGELFF
TRBJ2-6 - TRBV14 CASSPRQNRAGANVLTF
TRBJ2-5 - TRBV5-1 CASADPGSMTQYF
TRBJ2-1 - TRBV12-3/TRBV12-4 CASTGWGSGGNNEQFF
TRBJ1-5 - TRBV5-6 CASSRSGQLISAQPQHF
TRBJ2-7 few TRBV7-8 CASSLVRSLQISSYEQYF
TRBJ1-1 few TRBV20-1 CSALDQSGRTEAFF
TRBJ2-1 many TRBV4-1 CASSLGLASYNEQFF
TRBJ1-2 many TRBV7-9 CASSERGGHYGYTF
TRBJ1-1 - TRBV4-3 CASSQDGGRFPAEAFF
TRBJ1-1 - TRBV7-9 CASRPAGTGGRPEAFF
TRBJ1-1 few TRBV29-1 CSVGGDRRNTEAFF
TRBJ1-4 - TRBV9 CASSVKCREEKLFF
TRBJ2-3 - TRBV11-2 CASSLDLPDTQYF
TRBJ2-7 many TRBV12-3/TRBV12-4 CASSLGGQGGYEQYF
TRBJ2-1 many TRBV5-5 CASIRPGGRDNEQFF
TRBJ1-3 - TRBV6-1 CASSQGHQLGNTIYF
TRBJ2-5 - TRBV15 CATSRVTFRQETQYF
TRBJ2-1 many TRBV9 CASSVGSSQSSYNEQFF
TRBJ2-5 - TRBV5-1 CASSLVLGSQETQYF
TRBJ2-2 - TRBV2 CASSDAGLTNTGELFF
TRBJ2-2 few TRBV27 CASSLLSGVTGELFF
TRBJ2-3 many TRBV20-1 CSARDFKLSTDTQYF
TRBJ1-1 many TRBV4-3 CASSQVGKAFF
TRBJ2-3 once TRBV5-6 CASSQMDLLAGSTDTQYF
TRBJ1-1 - TRBV6-5 CASSQVNTEAFF
TRBJ2-4 few TRBV6-1 CASSPSGGAATKNIQYF
TRBJ2-3 few TRBV20-1 CSARRAGLADTQYF
TRBJ1-2 many TRBV20-1 CSALQAAGYGYTF
TRBJ1-2 many TRBV20-1 CSATAQREGYTF
TRBJ2-5 few TRBV5-1 CASSPEGLAGGPKRSETQYF
TRBJ1-6 few TRBV5-1 CASSLESRQGNSPLHF
TRBJ1-1 many TRBV11-2 CASDQGLNTEAFF
TRBJ2-2 few TRBV6-2/TRBV6-3 CASSYKRGRNGELFF
TRBJ2-1 many TRBV2 CASSERQANEQFF
TRBJ1-1 - TRBV19 CASSIVGTAKNTEAFF
TRBJ2-5 few TRBV20-1 CSARDPSGTGETQYF